Sequencing of this T cell receptor beta chain was carried out in a study of blood T cell repertoires in COVID-19. Looking at the study overall: PBMCs, B-cell-depleted T cells, or T cells were the source of the cDNA or gDNA that made up the material.

The CDR3 consists of 11 residues. The V gene lost 6 bases and the J gene lost 2 bases, with 5 bases spanning the gap. Germline lookup yields CDR1 MNHEY and CDR2 SVGAGI. Comment on this clone: This sample includes further DNA sequences coding for the same CDR3.

Methods used by the authors: Amplification with reference gene primers provided the estimates of nucleated cell counts. Profiling relied on immunoSEQ multiplex PCR, and the TCRdb table lists in-frame clones only, not all of them. From that table come the V and J calls and clone size; the DNA was used to work out D and trimming. There are about 160,000 clones in the sample; roughly 90% occur only once, and roughly 4% lies in the top ten. This receptor was obtained from a woman aged 70-85 years with acute or convalescent COVID-19. Source material: peripheral blood. This sequence joins TRBV6-5 and TRBJ2-7; no firm D call. The CDR3 DNA is TGTGCCAGCAGCACAGCCTACGAGCAGTACTTC. Translation gives CASSTAYEQYF.